The present T cell receptor (beta chain) was sequenced within a study of cytomegalovirus exposure and HLA in healthy donors. PCR employed 60 Vbeta and 13 Jbeta primers. TCRdb's table, derived via immunoSEQ multiplex PCR, lists solely in-frame clones and lacks some. The sample yields approximately 160,000 clones, more than 70% seen once. This clone was counted between two and nine times. With V trimmed by 4 bases and J by 0 bases, 7 bases remained unmatched. This CDR3 has 18 amino acids. The germline V gene encodes CDR1 SGHTA and CDR2 FQGNSA. The J gene is TRBJ1-3, the V gene TRBV7-2; TRBD1 matches at 12 bases. The TCR sequence derives from a boy younger than 10 in good health and CMV-seronegative. Sequences were obtained from PBMCs. The chain's CDR3 is CASSSSGTGGFSGNTIYF. In DNA, the CDR3 is TGTGCCAGCAGCTCTTCCGGGACAGGGGGCTTCTCTGGAAACACCATATATTTT.